These T cell receptor beta chains were read from a single sample in a study of post-analysis software for immune sequencing data. TCRdb fed the PCR reads into MiXCR, producing one record per CDR3 protein. The table shows a few hundred thousand distinct CDR3 sequences, with about 39% occurring only once. Sequencing was done on a sample of blood. The receptors were sampled from a girl aged 2 to 9 with multiple sclerosis. CDR3s include the opening cysteine and the closing phenylalanine or tryptophan. A D gene is named only where the DNA matches it firmly. Not all rows give a size; the values are once, few, many and, for expanded clones, a class.

V	size	D	J	DNA	CDR3
TRBV10-2	few	-	TRBJ1-1	TGCGCCAGCAGTCCCAGGGCGAAGGGAAACACTGAAGCTTTCTTT	CASSPRAKGNTEAFF
TRBV28	-	-	TRBJ2-6	TGTGCCAGCAGTTCGCTAGGTGGGGCCAACGTCCTGACTTTC	CASSSLGGANVLTF
TRBV7-2	-	-	TRBJ2-3	TGTGCCAGCAAAGGGTCCTGGCGGAGCTACACAGATACGCAGTATTTT	CASKGSWRSYTDTQYF
TRBV7-2	few	TRBD1	TRBJ1-1	TGTGCCAGCAGCGGCCGGACAGGGGACACTGAAGCTTTCTTT	CASSGRTGDTEAFF
TRBV11-2	-	-	TRBJ2-6	TGTGCCAGCAGGCCAACCAGGGATAAAACTTCCCCTGGGGCCAACGTCCTGACTTTC	CASRPTRDKTSPGANVLTF
TRBV28	few	TRBD2	TRBJ2-1	TGTGCCAGCAGTTTTGTAGGGACTAGAGGCTGGAATGAGCAGTTCTTC	CASSFVGTRGWNEQFF
TRBV29-1	few	-	TRBJ2-4	TGCAGCGTTGTGGTGGCGGGAGCCAAAAACATTCAGTACTTC	CSVVVAGAKNIQYF
TRBV20-1	-	TRBD1	TRBJ1-4	TGCAGTGCTAGTGGCAGGGGGGGAAAACTGTTTTTT	CSASGRGGKLFF
TRBV19	-	-	TRBJ2-5	TGTGCCAGTAGTAGCCCCGGACTCGGCCAAGAGACCCAGTACTTC	CASSSPGLGQETQYF
TRBV7-2	-	TRBD1	TRBJ2-7	TGTGCCAGCAGCTTGATCGTGGGCCGGGACAGGGCCTACGAGCAGTACTTC	CASSLIVGRDRAYEQYF
TRBV4-3	-	TRBD2	TRBJ2-1	TGCGCCAGCAGCCAAGTACTAGCGGGCGTCACGCAGTTCTTC	CASSQVLAGVTQFF
TRBV29-1	-	TRBD1	TRBJ1-5	TGCAGCGTCGTCGACAGGGATAGCAATCAGCCCCAGCATTTT	CSVVDRDSNQPQHF
TRBV6-6	-	-	TRBJ1-1	TGTGCCAGCAGTTACGGGTTTCAAGGGGATTCGAACACTGAAGCTTTCTTT	CASSYGFQGDSNTEAFF
TRBV29-1	-	-	TRBJ2-5	TGCAGCGTTGAGGCAGCTTTCCAAGAGACCCAGTACTTC	CSVEAAFQETQYF
TRBV7-9	-	-	TRBJ2-5	TGTGCCAGCCGCTTCCACGGGGATCCGGGGGAGACCCAGTACTTC	CASRFHGDPGETQYF
TRBV5-1	-	-	TRBJ2-1	TGCGCCAGCACCAGGGGAACTGCAAATGAGCAGTTCTTC	CASTRGTANEQFF
TRBV28	-	TRBD1	TRBJ2-4	TGTGCCAGCAGTTTACCGACAGGGGGGGGAACCAAAAACATTCAGTACTTC	CASSLPTGGGTKNIQYF
TRBV9	-	TRBD2	TRBJ2-7	TGTGCCAGCAGCGTAGGACCTAACGGGGGGACCACCTACGAGCAGTACTTC	CASSVGPNGGTTYEQYF
TRBV6-5	few	-	TRBJ2-5	TGTGCCAGCGCCGTGGGCCCCGGGGAGACCCAGTACTTC	CASAVGPGETQYF
TRBV6-4	few	-	TRBJ1-6	TGTGCCAGCAGTCCTGGGTCCGATAATTCACCCCTCCACTTT	CASSPGSDNSPLHF
TRBV5-1	-	-	TRBJ1-6	TGCGCCAGCAGCTTCGGAGGTGGACCTTCACCCCTCCACTTT	CASSFGGGPSPLHF
TRBV6-5	-	TRBD1	TRBJ1-2	TGTGCCAGCAGTTACTCGACAGGGTGGTATTTTGGCTACACCTTC	CASSYSTGWYFGYTF
TRBV20-1	-	TRBD2	TRBJ2-7	TGCAGTGCCTACCAGTTGGAGACTAGCGGTTTGGAGCAGTACTTC	CSAYQLETSGLEQYF
TRBV7-8	few	-	TRBJ2-4	TGTGCCAGCAGGCCCGCTTCGGCGCGTCAGGACAAAAACATTCAGTACTTC	CASRPASARQDKNIQYF
TRBV4-1	-	TRBD2	TRBJ2-5	TGCGCCAGCAGCCAAGATGGGAGCGGGGGCGTCGAAGAGACCCAGTACTTC	CASSQDGSGGVEETQYF
TRBV5-6	many	TRBD2	TRBJ2-1	TGTGCCAGCAGCTTCCTAGCGGGAGACGATGAGCAGTTCTTC	CASSFLAGDDEQFF
TRBV28	-	-	TRBJ2-5	TGTGCCAGCAGCCCGGGCGTTTTGGCCCAGTACTTC	CASSPGVLAQYF
TRBV18	-	TRBD2	TRBJ2-3	TGTGCCAGCTCACCATACCTAGCGGGAGGAGGCGATACGCAGTATTTT	CASSPYLAGGGDTQYF
TRBV7-9	-	-	TRBJ1-2	TGTGCCAGCAGCTTAGCTAGGGACCGGATCTATGGCTACACCTTC	CASSLARDRIYGYTF
TRBV29-1	-	-	TRBJ2-7	TGCAGCGTTGAAAAGTGGGAAAGGGTTGTCTCCTACGAGCAGTACTTC	CSVEKWERVVSYEQYF
TRBV6-2/TRBV6-3	-	-	TRBJ2-5	TGTGCCAGCAGTTACTTGGCAGATCAAGAGACCCAGTACTTC	CASSYLADQETQYF
TRBV20-1	-	-	TRBJ2-1	TGCAGTGCTAGACCCGGACATGAGCAGTTCTTC	CSARPGHEQFF
TRBV2	-	TRBD2	TRBJ2-1	TGTGCCAGCAACCCTAGCGGGGGTGAGCAGTTCTTC	CASNPSGGEQFF
TRBV2	-	-	TRBJ2-1	TGTGCCAGCAGTGGCCTAGGACCTCCGGGTTTGGGTAATGAGCAGTTCTTC	CASSGLGPPGLGNEQFF
TRBV6-2/TRBV6-3	few	-	TRBJ2-1	TGTGCCAGCAGGACAGATTACAATGAGCAGTTCTTC	CASRTDYNEQFF
TRBV7-9	-	-	TRBJ1-2	TGTGCCAGCAGTCCCAGGGCTCATAACTATGGCTACACCTTC	CASSPRAHNYGYTF
TRBV5-1	-	TRBD1	TRBJ1-6	TGCGCCAGCAGCTTGGGACAGGGGTATAATTCACCCCTCCACTTT	CASSLGQGYNSPLHF
TRBV6-2/TRBV6-3	-	TRBD2	TRBJ2-7	TGTGCCAACAGTTACTCCGTCCAGACTAGCGGGAGCCACGAGCAGTACTTC	CANSYSVQTSGSHEQYF
TRBV5-6	-	TRBD1	TRBJ1-6	TGTGCCAGCAGCTTGGAAACCGGGACAGGGGTAATTTCACCCCTCCACTTT	CASSLETGTGVISPLHF
TRBV6-6	-	-	TRBJ2-7	TGTGCCAGCAGTTTTCGCCCTAGAGCAGGGAGCCACGAGCAGTACTTC	CASSFRPRAGSHEQYF
TRBV10-3	-	-	TRBJ2-1	TGTGCCATCAGTGATCAGCTTCGCGATGAGCAGTTCTTC	CAISDQLRDEQFF
TRBV18	-	-	TRBJ2-7	TGTGCCAGCTCACTAAGCCACAGGGACTCCTACGAGCAGTACTTC	CASSLSHRDSYEQYF
TRBV4-1	-	-	TRBJ2-2	TGCGCCAGCAGCCAAGAGTACGGCCCCGGGGAGCTGTTTTTT	CASSQEYGPGELFF